Following are 11 T cell receptor beta chains from one sample sequenced in a study of cytomegalovirus exposure and HLA in healthy donors. Primers for the PCR totalled 60 Vbeta and 13 Jbeta. The data were produced by immunoSEQ multiplex PCR, yet TCRdb's version contains in-frame clones alone and is incomplete. The sample has about 200,000 clones; roughly 82% are singletons. Material: PBMCs. The receptors stem from a middle-aged man in good health and CMV-seropositive.

The rearrangement joins TRBV27 to TRBJ2-7; TRBD2 matches 7 bases. The CDR3 runs 13 residues. V dropped 6 bases and J dropped 6; count of bases not matched to a gene: 8. Germline lookup yields CDR1 MNHEY and CDR2 SMNVEV (reference sequence). The CDR3 loop reads CASRAGGGREQYF. CDR3 coding DNA: TGTGCCAGCAGGGCCGGGGGAGGGCGCGAGCAGTACTTC.

This rearrangement joins TRBV29-1 to TRBJ2-4; D is possibly TRBD1 (6 bases). The CDR3 totals 13 residues. Germline V lookup: CDR1 SQVTM, CDR2 ANQGSEA. V lost 7 bases, J lost 6 bases, and 16 bases lay in between. This CDR3 is CSAWDISPNIQYF. CDR3 bases: TGCAGCGCCTGGGACATTTCCCCAAACATTCAGTACTTC.

CDR3 sequence: CASRKTSGGAYEQYF. CDR3 sequence (DNA): TGTGCCAGCAGAAAAACTAGCGGGGGAGCCTACGAGCAGTACTTC. The chain couples TRBV7-2 to TRBJ2-7; 11 bases fit TRBD2. From germline, CDR1 is SGHTA and CDR2 FQGNSA. The CDR3 has 15 amino acids. V was clipped by 6 bases and J by 2 bases; unmatched bases: 6.

The chain links TRBV7-2 to TRBJ2-5, with 7 positions matching TRBD1. Germline V gene data show CDR1 as SGHTA and CDR2 as FQGNSA. The CDR3 spans 15 residues. V gave up 4 bases and J gave up 8 bases; unmatched junction bases: 13. The CDR3, as DNA: TGTGCCAGCAGCTCAGACAGGGCAGGCCCAGGAACCCAGTACTTC. This gives the protein CASSSDRAGPGTQYF.

V and J are TRBV4-1 and TRBJ1-1; unclear D gene. Germline CDR1 and CDR2: MGHRA and YSYEKL. Trimming stripped 0 bases from V and 0 bases from J, with 5 bases between. There are 14 residues in the CDR3. The CDR3 protein is CASSQDPMNTEAFF. The CDR3 DNA follows: TGCGCCAGCAGCCAAGATCCCATGAACACTGAAGCTTTCTTT.

This chain joins TRBV4-1 and TRBJ2-2; 8 positions match TRBD2. This CDR3 region has 15 residues. Trimming at V came to 5 bases and at J to 5 bases, leaving 7 bases not matched to a gene. CDR1 is MGHRA, CDR2 YSYEKL, per germline. The CDR3 here is CASSFDPSGTGELFF. In nucleotides, the CDR3 is TGCGCCAGCAGCTTCGACCCTAGCGGGACCGGGGAGCTGTTTTTT.

This chain connects TRBV10-3 to TRBJ2-3; 9 positions match TRBD2. The CDR3 covers 15 residues. Unmatched junction bases numbered 5, after V lost 3 bases and J lost 4 bases. Per germline, CDR1 ENHRY and CDR2 SYGVKD. The CDR3 coding sequence is TGTGCCATCAGTGAAGGGGCTAGCGGGGCAGATACGCAGTATTTT. Translated, it gives CAISEGASGADTQYF.

The chain carries TRBV9 and TRBJ2-7; 10 bases map to TRBD2. The CDR3 loop spans 15 amino acids. CDR1 and CDR2 from the germline V gene are SGDLS and YYNGEE. V lost 4 bases to trimming and J lost 6 bases; unmatched junction nucleotides: 10. CDR3 residues: CASSPTVTSGSEQYF. The CDR3 DNA reads as TGTGCCAGCAGCCCCACCGTGACTAGCGGGTCCGAGCAGTACTTC.

The gene calls are TRBV6-5 and TRBJ1-5; 7 nucleotides agree with TRBD1. The V gene's germline CDR1 is MNHEY and CDR2 SVGAGI. V shed 5 bases, J shed 1 base, and the junction held 5 bases outside the gene matches. This CDR3 is built from 15 residues. The CDR3 here is CASSRLTGSNQPQHF. CDR3 nucleotide sequence: TGTGCCAGCAGTCGTCTGACAGGGAGCAATCAGCCCCAGCATTTT.

DNA of the CDR3: TGCGCCAGCAGCTTGGAGGGACAGGGGTTTACTGAAGCTTTCTTT. The encoded protein is CASSLEGQGFTEAFF. The chain combines TRBV5-1 with TRBJ1-1, with 10 bases aligning to TRBD1. The CDR3 is 15 residues long. V was pared by 0 bases and J by 5 bases, with 4 bases of the junction left unmatched. Germline-derived CDR1 and CDR2 are SGHRS and YFSETQ.

The chain recombines TRBV9 with TRBJ2-1; the match to TRBD2 covers 8 bases. CDR3 length equals 13 residues. J was trimmed by 12 bases and V by 4 bases; bases with no gene match: 9. Per the germline V gene, CDR1 is SGDLS and CDR2 is YYNGEE. The CDR3: CASSKGGLESQFF. CDR3 bases: TGTGCCAGCAGCAAGGGGGGACTAGAATCGCAGTTCTTC.